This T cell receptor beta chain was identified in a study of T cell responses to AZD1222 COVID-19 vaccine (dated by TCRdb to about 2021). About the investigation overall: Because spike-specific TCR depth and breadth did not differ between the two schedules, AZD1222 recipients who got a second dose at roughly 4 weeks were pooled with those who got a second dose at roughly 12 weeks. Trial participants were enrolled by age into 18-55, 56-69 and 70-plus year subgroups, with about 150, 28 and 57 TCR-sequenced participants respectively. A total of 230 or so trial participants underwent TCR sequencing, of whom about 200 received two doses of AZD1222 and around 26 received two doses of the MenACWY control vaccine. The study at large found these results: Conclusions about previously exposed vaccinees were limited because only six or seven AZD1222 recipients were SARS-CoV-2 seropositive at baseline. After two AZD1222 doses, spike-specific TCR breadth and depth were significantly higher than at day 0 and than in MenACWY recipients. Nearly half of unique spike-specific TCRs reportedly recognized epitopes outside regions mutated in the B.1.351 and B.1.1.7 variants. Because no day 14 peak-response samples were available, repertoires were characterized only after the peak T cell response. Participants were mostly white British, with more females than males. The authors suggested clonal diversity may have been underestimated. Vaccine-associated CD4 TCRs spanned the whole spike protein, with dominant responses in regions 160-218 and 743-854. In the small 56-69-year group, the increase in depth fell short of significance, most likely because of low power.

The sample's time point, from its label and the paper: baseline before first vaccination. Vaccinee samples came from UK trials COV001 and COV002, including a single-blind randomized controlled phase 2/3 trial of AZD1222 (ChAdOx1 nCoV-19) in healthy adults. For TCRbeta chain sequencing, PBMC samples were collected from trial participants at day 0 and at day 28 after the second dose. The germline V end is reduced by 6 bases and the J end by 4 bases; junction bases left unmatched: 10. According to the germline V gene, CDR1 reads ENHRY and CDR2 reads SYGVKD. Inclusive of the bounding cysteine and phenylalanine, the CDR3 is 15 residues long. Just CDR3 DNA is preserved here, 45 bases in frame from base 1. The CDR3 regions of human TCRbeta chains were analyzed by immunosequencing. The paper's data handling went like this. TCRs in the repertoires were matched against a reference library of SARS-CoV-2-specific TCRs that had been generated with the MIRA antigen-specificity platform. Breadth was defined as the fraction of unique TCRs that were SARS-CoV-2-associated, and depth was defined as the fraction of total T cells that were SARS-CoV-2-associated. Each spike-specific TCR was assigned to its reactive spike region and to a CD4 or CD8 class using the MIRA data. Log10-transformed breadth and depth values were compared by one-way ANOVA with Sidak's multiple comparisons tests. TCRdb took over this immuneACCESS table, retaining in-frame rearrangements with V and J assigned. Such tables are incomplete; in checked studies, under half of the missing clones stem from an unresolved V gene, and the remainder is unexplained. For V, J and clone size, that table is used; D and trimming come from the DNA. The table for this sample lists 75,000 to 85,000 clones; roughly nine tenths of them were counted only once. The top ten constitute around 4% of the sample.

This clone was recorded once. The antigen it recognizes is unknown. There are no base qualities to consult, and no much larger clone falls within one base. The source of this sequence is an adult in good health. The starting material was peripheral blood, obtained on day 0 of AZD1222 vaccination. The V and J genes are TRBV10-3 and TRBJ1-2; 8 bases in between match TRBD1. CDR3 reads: CAIRDRVEGPYGYTF. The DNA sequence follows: TGTGCCATCAGGGACAGGGTTGAGGGGCCCTATGGCTACACCTTC.